Following are 13 T cell receptor beta chains from one sample sequenced in a study of control samples from healthy donors and cancer patients. Libraries were prepared by immunoSEQ multiplex PCR; TCRdb keeps only in-frame clonotypes and omits some of them. The sample lists some 410,000 clones, 75% to 95% occurring once. Sequenced material: PBMCs. These receptors were taken from a man aged 40-55 years with head and neck cancer.

The rearrangement uses TRBV28 and TRBJ2-2; no clear D. Trimming shortened V by 7 bases and J by 1 base, and 4 bases separated the two germline ends. The CDR3 is made up of 12 amino acids. Germline assignment: CDR1 MDHEN and CDR2 SYDVKM. CDR3 in DNA: TGTGCCAGCAAGGAGAACACCGGGGAGCTGTTTTTT. Its translation is CASKENTGELFF.

V is TRBV7-2 and J is TRBJ1-6; TRBD1 aligns across 8 bases. The V gene's germline CDR1 is SGHTA and CDR2 FQGNSA. With V trimmed by 5 bases and J by 7 bases, 4 bases remained unmatched. The CDR3 extends over 14 amino acids. The chain's CDR3 is CASSQRQGNSPLHF. The CDR3 DNA is TGTGCCAGCAGCCAACGACAGGGGAATTCACCCCTCCACTTT.

The chain joins TRBV28 to TRBJ2-3; no clear D. This CDR3 is 11 amino acids long. Germline CDR1 and CDR2: MDHEN and SYDVKM. Trimming took off 6 bases at V and 2 bases at J, with 3 bases between the two ends. The CDR3: CASSATDTQYF. CDR3 nucleotide sequence: TGTGCCAGCAGCGCCACAGATACGCAGTATTTT. Full variable domain (missing parts from reference TRBV28 and TRBJ2-3): DVKVTQSSRYLVKRTGEKVFLECVQDMDHENMFWYRQDPGLGLRLIYFSYDVKMKEKGDIPEGYSVSREKKERFSLILESASTNQTSMYLCASSATDTQYFGPGTRLTVL.

V usage is TRBV2 and J usage is TRBJ1-4; no clear D gene. V gave up 3 bases and J gave up 2 bases, with 4 bases separating them. CDR3 length: 13 residues. Germline-derived CDR1 and CDR2 are SNHLY and FYNNEI. CDR3 in amino acids: CASSDNTNEKLFF. For the CDR3, the DNA is TGTGCCAGCAGTGATAATACTAATGAAAAACTGTTTTTT.

CDR3 in amino acids: CASSQWDRVSEQYF. The CDR3 DNA sequence: TGTGCCAGCAGCCAATGGGACAGGGTGTCCGAGCAGTACTTC. The V gene is TRBV3-1 (or the pseudogene TRBV3-2), the J gene TRBJ2-7; 9 nucleotides agree with TRBD1. The CDR3 is made up of 14 amino acids. The ends lost 2 bases at V and 6 bases at J; junction bases unmatched: 5. Germline values: CDR1 LGHDT, CDR2 YNNKEL (reference sequence).

This sequence joins TRBV12-3 or TRBV12-4 and TRBJ2-7; D not certain. This CDR3 contains 11 residues. V was cut by 3 bases and J by 3 bases, with 3 bases left in between. CDR3 region: CASSLNYEQYF. The CDR3 DNA follows: TGTGCCAGCAGTTTGAACTACGAGCAGTACTTC.

This sequence joins TRBV19 and TRBJ1-1; tentatively, D is TRBD1 (5 bases). The CDR3 extends over 14 amino acids. CDR1 is LNHDA and CDR2 is SQIVND in the germline V gene (reference sequence). V lost 3 bases to trimming and J lost 6 bases, with 14 bases between them. CDR3 nucleotides: TGTGCCAGTAGTATGGTGATTGCGGGGGCTGAAGCTTTCTTT. Translation gives CASSMVIAGAEAFF.

The gene calls are TRBV18 and TRBJ2-2, with 8 bases identical to TRBD1. V gave up 3 bases and J gave up 4 bases; unmatched junction bases: 7. Germline V lookup: CDR1 KGHSH, CDR2 LQKENI. This CDR3 spans 16 amino acids. This CDR3 is CASSPDRTGSTGELFF. The CDR3 coding sequence is TGTGCCAGCTCACCGGACCGGACAGGGAGCACCGGGGAGCTGTTTTTT.

The chain carries TRBV7-3 and TRBJ2-2, with 7 bases identical to TRBD1. V lost 6 bases and J lost 7; bases outside the gene matches: 5. There are 13 residues in the CDR3. Germline values: CDR1 SGHTA, CDR2 FQGTGA. This CDR3 is CASSPTGIGELFF. In DNA form, the CDR3 reads TGTGCCAGCAGTCCGACAGGGATCGGGGAGCTGTTTTTT. The full variable domain, in which reference TRBV7-3 and TRBJ2-2 provide the parts outside the CDR3, is GAGVSQTPSNKVTEKGKYVELRCDPISGHTALYWYRQSLGQGPEFLIYFQGTGAADDSGLPNDRFFAVRPEGSVSTLKIQRTERGDSAVYLCASSPTGIGELFFGEGSRLTVL.

In regard to this clone: Additional DNA sequences in this sample encode the identical CDR3. This sequence joins TRBV30 and TRBJ1-5; 9 nucleotides agree with TRBD1. The germline V gene encodes CDR1 GTSNPN and CDR2 SVGIG (reference sequence). The CDR3 is made up of 14 amino acids. J gave up 4 bases and V 2 bases, and 3 bases lay outside the gene matches. The CDR3: CAWSPGQGNQPQHF. The CDR3 DNA follows: TGTGCCTGGAGTCCAGGACAGGGGAATCAGCCCCAGCATTTT. The full variable domain, in which reference TRBV30 and TRBJ1-5 provide the parts outside the CDR3, is SQTIHQWPATLVQPVGSPLSLECTVEGTSNPNLYWYRQAAGRGLQLLFYSVGIGQISSEVPQNLSASRPQDRQFILSSKKLLLSDSGFYLCAWSPGQGNQPQHFGDGTRLSIL.

J is TRBJ1-5 and V is TRBV30; tentative D call: TRBD1 (5 bases). The V and J ends lost 2 bases and 2 bases respectively, with 13 bases between them. CDR1 and CDR2 (germline): GTSNPN, SVGIG (reference sequence). The CDR3 runs 15 residues. CDR3 in amino acids: CAWSLSGYGNQPQHF. CDR3 nucleotide sequence: TGTGCCTGGAGTCTTTCAGGGTATGGCAATCAGCCCCAGCATTTT.

About this clone: One end of the junction varies from germline; a read error may be responsible. This chain uses TRBV30 with TRBJ2-1; 9 bases agree with TRBD1. This CDR3 spans 14 amino acids. Germline CDR1 GTSNPN, CDR2 SVGIG (reference sequence). DNA for the CDR3: TGTGCCTGGAGTCCAGGGACAGGGATAAATGACCAGTTCTTC. Its protein is CAWSPGTGINDQFF.

The chain uses TRBV9 and TRBJ1-3; D is unclear. Per the germline V gene, CDR1 is SGDLS and CDR2 is YYNGEE. Trimming pared 5 bases from V and 4 bases from J, leaving 7 bases between. The CDR3 is 12 residues long. The CDR3 sequence: CASSKRGNTIYF. CDR3 nucleotides: TGTGCCAGCAGTAAAAGAGGAAACACCATATATTTT.